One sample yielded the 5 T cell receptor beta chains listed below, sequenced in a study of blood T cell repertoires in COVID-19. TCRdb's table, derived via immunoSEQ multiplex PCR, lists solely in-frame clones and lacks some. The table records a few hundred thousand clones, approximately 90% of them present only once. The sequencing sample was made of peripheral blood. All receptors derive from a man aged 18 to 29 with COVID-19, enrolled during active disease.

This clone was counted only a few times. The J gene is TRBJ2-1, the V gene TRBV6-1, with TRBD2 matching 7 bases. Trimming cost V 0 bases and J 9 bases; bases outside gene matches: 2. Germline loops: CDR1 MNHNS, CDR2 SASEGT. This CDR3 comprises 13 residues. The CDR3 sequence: CASSEAWEGEQFF. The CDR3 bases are TGTGCCAGCAGTGAAGCCTGGGAGGGTGAGCAGTTCTTC.

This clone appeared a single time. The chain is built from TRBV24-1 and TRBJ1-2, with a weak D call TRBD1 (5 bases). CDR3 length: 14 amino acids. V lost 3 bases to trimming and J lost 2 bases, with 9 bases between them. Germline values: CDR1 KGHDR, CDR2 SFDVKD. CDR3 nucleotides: TGTGCCACCAGTGATACACAGGAAAACTATGGCTACACCTTC. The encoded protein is CATSDTQENYGYTF.

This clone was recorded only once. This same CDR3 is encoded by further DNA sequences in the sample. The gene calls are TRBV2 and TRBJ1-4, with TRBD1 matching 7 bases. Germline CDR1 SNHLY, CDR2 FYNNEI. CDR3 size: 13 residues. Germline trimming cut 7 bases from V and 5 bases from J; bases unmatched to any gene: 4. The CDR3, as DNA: TGTGCCAGCACCGGGACAGCAAATGAAAAACTGTTTTTT. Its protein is CASTGTANEKLFF.

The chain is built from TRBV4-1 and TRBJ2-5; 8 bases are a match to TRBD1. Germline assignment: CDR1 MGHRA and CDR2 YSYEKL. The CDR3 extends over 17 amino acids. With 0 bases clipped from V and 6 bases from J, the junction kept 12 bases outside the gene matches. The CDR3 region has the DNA TGCGCCAGCAGCCAAGAAGGGACAGGCGCTTTTATTAAGACCCAGTACTTC. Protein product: CASSQEGTGAFIKTQYF.

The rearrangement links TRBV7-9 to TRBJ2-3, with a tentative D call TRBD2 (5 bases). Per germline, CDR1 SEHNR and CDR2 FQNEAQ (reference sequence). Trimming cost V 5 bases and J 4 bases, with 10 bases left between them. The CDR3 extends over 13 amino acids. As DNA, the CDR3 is TGTGCCAGCAGCCGGACTGGGGCAGATACGCAGTATTTT. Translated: CASSRTGADTQYF. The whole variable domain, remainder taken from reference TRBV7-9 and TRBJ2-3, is DTGVSQNPRHKITKRGQNVTFRCDPISEHNRLYWYRQTLGQGPEFLTYFQNEAQLEKSRLLSDRFSAERPKGSFSTLEIQRTEQGDSAMYLCASSRTGADTQYFGPGTRLTVL.